This is a list of T cell receptor beta chains from one sample in a study of T-cell reconstitution after alpha-beta-depleted transplantation in children. TCRdb itself ran the PCR reads through MiXCR, one entry per CDR3 protein. The table lists about 58,000 distinct CDR3 sequences, approximately 43% of them singletons, with less than 98% in the top ten. The sample in question was PBMCs, mostly from graft donor cells, obtained 360 days after TCRalphabeta/CD19-depleted stem cell transplant. Receptors were obtained from a male patient between 5 and 17 years old who had a stem cell transplant for acute lymphoblastic leukemia, so the T cells may come from the graft donor. Both conserved end residues are trimmed from each CDR3. Some rows mark clone size as missing; the rest say once, few, many or name a class of expanded clone.

-	TRBV7-9	ASSYRQGGTDTQY
few	TRBV12-3/TRBV12-4	ASSFALLQGSDQPQH
-	TRBV5-1	ASSLMGGGETQY
few	TRBV7-2	ASSLGINEQF
-	TRBV28	ASSQGFREGEPQH
few	TRBV6-2/TRBV6-3	ASSYRGNEQF
-	TRBV4-1	ASSQVLLAETGELF
few	TRBV21-1	ASSQDEGGNQPQH
few	TRBV29-1	SVDRESSYNEQF
-	TRBV6-5	ASSLERGGPTGELF
-	TRBV11-2	ASSLGLAGEQY
few	TRBV10-3	AISEPLAGTDTQY
-	TRBV7-2	ASSLGAPSNTGELF
-	TRBV5-1	ASSSGDLHEQY
few	TRBV7-7	ASSQTGGMKTQY
-	TRBV5-5	ASSLEPDYNEQF
-	TRBV4-1	ASSQEISGDEQF
-	TRBV5-1	ASSPVGTVAGLETQY
-	TRBV10-3	AISESLAGGPSEQF
few	TRBV12-3/TRBV12-4	ASSLIAGGETQY
once	TRBV7-2	ASSNSGGSYEQY
few	TRBV3-1	ASSRGQGGEQF
few	TRBV5-1	ASSLATGVQGYT
-	TRBV5-6	ASSLGLDYGYT
-	TRBV9	ASSGPRTEAF